The 2 T cell receptor beta chains listed next were all sequenced from one sample in a study of cytomegalovirus exposure and HLA in healthy donors. PCR was performed using 60 Vbeta and 13 Jbeta primers. The data were produced by immunoSEQ multiplex PCR, yet TCRdb's version contains in-frame clones alone and is incomplete. Of over 150,000 clones listed, 70% to 85% were seen once; the top ten hold approximately 0.098%. Sequencing was carried out using PBMCs. The receptors originated from a boy aged 2 to 10 in good health and CMV-seronegative.

V usage is TRBV27 and J usage is TRBJ2-1; 7 bases fit TRBD1. Per the germline V gene, CDR1 is MNHEY and CDR2 is SMNVEV (reference sequence). CDR3 length: 12 amino acids. The V and J ends lost 5 bases and 10 bases, in that order; junction bases with no gene match: 5. The DNA for the CDR3 is TGTGCCAGCAGTGAGGGGGCAAGGGAGCAGTTCTTC. It is translated as CASSEGAREQFF.

The chain carries TRBV11-2 and TRBJ1-1; D ambiguous. This CDR3 has 15 amino acids. V was pared by 5 bases and J by 3 bases, with 16 bases between. Germline V gene sequence: CDR1 SGHAT, CDR2 FQNNGV. The CDR3 bases are TGTGCCAGCAGCAGAAACAATGGCAGGTACACTGAAGCTTTCTTT. Protein sequence: CASSRNNGRYTEAFF.